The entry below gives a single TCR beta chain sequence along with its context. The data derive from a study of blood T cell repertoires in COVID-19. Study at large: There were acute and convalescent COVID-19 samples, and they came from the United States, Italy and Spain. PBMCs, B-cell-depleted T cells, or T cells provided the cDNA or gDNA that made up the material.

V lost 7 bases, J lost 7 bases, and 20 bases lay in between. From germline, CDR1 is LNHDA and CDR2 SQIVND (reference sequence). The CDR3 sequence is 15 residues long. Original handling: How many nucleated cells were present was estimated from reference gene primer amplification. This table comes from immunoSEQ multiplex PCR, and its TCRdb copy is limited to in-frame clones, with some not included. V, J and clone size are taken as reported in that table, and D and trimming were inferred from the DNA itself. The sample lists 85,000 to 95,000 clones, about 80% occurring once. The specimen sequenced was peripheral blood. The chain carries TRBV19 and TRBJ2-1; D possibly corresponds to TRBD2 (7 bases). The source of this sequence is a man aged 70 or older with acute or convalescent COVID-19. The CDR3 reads CASNHGGGGKNEQFF. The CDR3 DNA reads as TGTGCCAGTAACCACGGGGGAGGGGGGAAGAATGAGCAGTTCTTC.